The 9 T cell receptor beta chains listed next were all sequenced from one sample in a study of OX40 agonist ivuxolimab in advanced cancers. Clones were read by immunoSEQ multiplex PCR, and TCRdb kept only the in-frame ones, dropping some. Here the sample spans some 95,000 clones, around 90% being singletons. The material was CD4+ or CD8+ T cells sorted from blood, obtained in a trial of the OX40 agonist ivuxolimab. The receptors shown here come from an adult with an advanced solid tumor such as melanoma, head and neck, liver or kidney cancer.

CDR3 DNA sequence: TGTGCCATCAGTGTGGGATTGAACACTGAAGCTTTCTTT. It translates to CAISVGLNTEAFF. This chain uses TRBV10-3 with TRBJ1-1; D remains ambiguous. V shed 4 bases and J shed 0 bases, with 6 bases lying between them. Germline CDR1 ENHRY, CDR2 SYGVKD. The CDR3 runs to 13 residues.

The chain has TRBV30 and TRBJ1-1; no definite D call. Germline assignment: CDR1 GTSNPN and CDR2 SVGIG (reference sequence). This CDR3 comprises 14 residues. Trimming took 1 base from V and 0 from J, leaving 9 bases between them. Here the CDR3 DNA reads TGTGCCTGGAGTGGATGGACCGTGAACACTGAAGCTTTCTTT. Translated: CAWSGWTVNTEAFF.

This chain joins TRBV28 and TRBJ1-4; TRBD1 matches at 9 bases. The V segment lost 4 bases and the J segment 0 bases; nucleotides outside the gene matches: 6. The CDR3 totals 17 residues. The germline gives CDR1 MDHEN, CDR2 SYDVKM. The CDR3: CASSSGTGTTTNEKLFF. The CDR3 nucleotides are TGTGCCAGCAGTTCGGGGACAGGGACAACAACTAATGAAAAACTGTTTTTT.

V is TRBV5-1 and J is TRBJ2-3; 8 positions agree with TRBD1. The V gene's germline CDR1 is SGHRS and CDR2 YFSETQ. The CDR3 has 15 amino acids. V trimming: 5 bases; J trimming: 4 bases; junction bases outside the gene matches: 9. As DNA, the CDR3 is TGCGCCAGCAGTCCTCGGACAGGGTTGTCAGATACGCAGTATTTT. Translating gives CASSPRTGLSDTQYF.

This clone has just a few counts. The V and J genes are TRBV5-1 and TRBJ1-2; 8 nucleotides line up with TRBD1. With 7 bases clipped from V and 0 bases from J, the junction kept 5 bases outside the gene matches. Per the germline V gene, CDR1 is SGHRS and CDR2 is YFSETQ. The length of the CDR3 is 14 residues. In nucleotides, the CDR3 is TGCGCCAGCCAGGACAGGGAAGCTAACTATGGCTACACCTTC. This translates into CASQDREANYGYTF. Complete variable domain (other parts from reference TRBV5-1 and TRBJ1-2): KAGVTQTPRYLIKTRGQQVTLSCSPISGHRSVSWYQQTPGQGLQFLFEYFSETQRNKGNFPGRFSGRQFSNSRSEMNVSTLELGDSALYLCASQDREANYGYTFGSGTRLTVV.

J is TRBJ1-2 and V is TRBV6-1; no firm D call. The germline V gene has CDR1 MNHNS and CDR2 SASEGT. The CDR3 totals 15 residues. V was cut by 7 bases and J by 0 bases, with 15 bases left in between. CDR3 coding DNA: TGTGCCAGCACATCCGGCCAATTCACTAACTATGGCTACACCTTC. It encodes CASTSGQFTNYGYTF.

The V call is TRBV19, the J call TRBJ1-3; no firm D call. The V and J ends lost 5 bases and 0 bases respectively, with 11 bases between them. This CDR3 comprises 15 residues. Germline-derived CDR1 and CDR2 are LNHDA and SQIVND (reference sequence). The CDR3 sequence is CASSVGGSSGNTIYF. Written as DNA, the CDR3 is TGTGCCAGTAGTGTTGGCGGGAGCTCTGGAAACACCATATATTTT. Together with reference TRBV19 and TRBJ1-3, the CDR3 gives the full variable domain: DGGITQSPKYLFRKEGQNVTLSCEQNLNHDAMYWYRQDPGQGLRLIYYSQIVNDFQKGDIAEGYSVSREKKESFPLTVTSAQKNPTAFYLCASSVGGSSGNTIYFGEGSWLTVV.

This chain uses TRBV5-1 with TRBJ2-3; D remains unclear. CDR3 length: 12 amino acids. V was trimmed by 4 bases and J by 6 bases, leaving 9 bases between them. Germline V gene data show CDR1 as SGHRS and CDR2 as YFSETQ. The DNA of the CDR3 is TGCGCCAGCAGCCCTTCCAAGGATACGCAGTATTTT. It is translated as CASSPSKDTQYF.

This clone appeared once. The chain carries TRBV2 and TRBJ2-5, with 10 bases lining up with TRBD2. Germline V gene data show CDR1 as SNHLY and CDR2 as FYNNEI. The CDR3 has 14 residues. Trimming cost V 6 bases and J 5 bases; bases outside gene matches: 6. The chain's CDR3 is CASRPGLARETQYF. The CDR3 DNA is TGTGCCAGCAGGCCGGGACTAGCGAGGGAGACCCAGTACTTC. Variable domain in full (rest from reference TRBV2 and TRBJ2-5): EPEVTQTPSHQVTQMGQEVILRCVPISNHLYFYWYRQILGQKVEFLVSFYNNEISEKSEIFDDQFSVERPDGSNFTLKIRSTKLEDSAMYFCASRPGLARETQYFGPGTRLLVL.